One and the same sample provided the 19 T cell receptor beta chains below, sequenced in a study of blood T cell repertoires in COVID-19. Using immunoSEQ multiplex PCR, the repertoire was profiled, and TCRdb retains in-frame clones only, with some absent. Of about 110,000 clones listed, over 65% are singletons. Material: peripheral blood. The receptors here all came from a middle-aged woman with acute or convalescent COVID-19.

The rearrangement uses TRBV6-2 or TRBV6-3 and TRBJ1-1, with TRBD1 matching 9 bases. Germline V gives CDR1 MNHEY, CDR2 SVGEGT. This CDR3 contains 14 residues. V dropped 4 bases and J dropped 4; count of bases not matched to a gene: 4. The CDR3 loop is CASSWTGDGTEAFF. The CDR3 DNA is TGTGCCAGCAGTTGGACAGGGGACGGCACTGAAGCTTTCTTT.

Points on this clone: Given a much more abundant clone one base away, this may be a read error. The chain uses TRBV5-1 and TRBJ2-7, with D perhaps TRBD1 (6 bases). The germline V gene has CDR1 SGHRS and CDR2 YFSETQ. V was pared by 1 base and J by 1 base, with 6 bases between. This CDR3 is 13 amino acids long. CDR3 nucleotide sequence: TGCGCCAGCAGCTTGACAGGGTCCTACGAGCAGTACTTC. The encoded protein is CASSLTGSYEQYF.

The V and J genes are TRBV29-1 and TRBJ2-3; no clear D gene. This CDR3 is 10 amino acids long. Looked up from germline, CDR1 is SQVTM and CDR2 is ANQGSEA. The V gene lost 8 bases and the J gene lost 3 bases, with 6 bases spanning the gap. This chain's CDR3 is CSFNTDTQYF. CDR3 bases: TGCAGCTTCAATACAGATACGCAGTATTTT.

This clone has at least ten counts. The chain has TRBV6-2 or TRBV6-3 and TRBJ2-1; no clear D gene. With 2 bases removed from V and 9 bases from J, the gap between germline ends came to 20 bases. The CDR3 length is 16 residues. From germline, CDR1 is MNHEY and CDR2 SVGEGT. CDR3 amino acids: CASSYDVGPLSFEQFF. The CDR3 nucleotides read TGTGCCAGCAGTTACGATGTGGGCCCTCTTTCTTTTGAGCAGTTCTTC.

The chain uses TRBV2 and TRBJ2-3, with a possible D match to TRBD2 (6 bases). Trimming cost V 6 bases and J 0 bases, with 10 bases left between them. The CDR3 is 14 amino acids. In germline, CDR1 is SNHLY, CDR2 FYNNEI. The CDR3 sequence is CASSPSESTDTQYF. For the CDR3, the DNA is TGTGCCAGCAGCCCTAGCGAAAGCACAGATACGCAGTATTTT. Full variable domain (remainder filled in from reference TRBV2 and TRBJ2-3): EPEVTQTPSHQVTQMGQEVILRCVPISNHLYFYWYRQILGQKVEFLVSFYNNEISEKSEIFDDQFSVERPDGSNFTLKIRSTKLEDSAMYFCASSPSESTDTQYFGPGTRLTVL.

The genes are TRBV5-4 and TRBJ2-7, with 11 bases identical to TRBD2. V gave up 2 bases and J gave up 2 bases; unmatched junction bases: 6. CDR3 length: 16 amino acids. Per the germline V gene, CDR1 is SGHNT and CDR2 is YYREEE (reference sequence). CDR3 residues: CASSLAPGLAAYEQYF. CDR3 nucleotides: TGTGCCAGCAGCTTAGCTCCGGGACTAGCGGCCTACGAGCAGTACTTC.

The chain carries TRBV28 and TRBJ1-5, with 9 positions matching TRBD1. V lost 5 bases and J lost 2; bases outside the gene matches: 16. The CDR3 has 19 residues. CDR1 and CDR2 (germline): MDHEN, SYDVKM. The CDR3 here is CASSLQRGQGRVGNQPQHF. CDR3 DNA sequence: TGTGCCAGCAGTCTCCAACGGGGACAGGGACGAGTAGGCAATCAGCCCCAGCATTTT. The variable domain in full, completed from reference TRBV28 and TRBJ1-5, reads DVKVTQSSRYLVKRTGEKVFLECVQDMDHENMFWYRQDPGLGLRLIYFSYDVKMKEKGDIPEGYSVSREKKERFSLILESASTNQTSMYLCASSLQRGQGRVGNQPQHFGDGTRLSIL.

This clone was seen more than once but under ten times. This rearrangement joins TRBV6-1 to TRBJ1-3; 9 bases match TRBD1. Losses at the gene ends were 2 bases for V and 4 bases for J; bases not matched to a gene: 6. CDR1 is MNHNS, CDR2 SASEGT, per germline. CDR3 length equals 16 residues. Here the CDR3 DNA reads TGTGCCAGCAGTGAACCATTACAGGGGGCCGGAAACACCATATATTTT. It codes for CASSEPLQGAGNTIYF.

Comments on this clone: The sample holds other DNA sequences that translate to the same CDR3. The CDR3 is CASSLGLAGGETQYF. The CDR3 region has the DNA TGCGCCAGCAGCTTGGGTCTAGCGGGGGGAGAGACCCAGTACTTC. The rearrangement uses TRBV5-1 and TRBJ2-5; 11 bases are shared with TRBD2. J lost 4 bases, V lost 0 bases, and 2 bases had no gene match. This CDR3 region has 15 residues. CDR1 SGHRS and CDR2 YFSETQ come from the germline V gene.

The chain uses TRBV4-1 and TRBJ1-4; D call uncertain. Germline CDR1 and CDR2: MGHRA and YSYEKL. Trimming stripped 3 bases from V and 3 bases from J, with 11 bases between. The CDR3 consists of 15 residues. For the CDR3, the DNA is TGCGCCAGCAGCCACGAACCGGGTCCTAATGAAAAACTGTTTTTT. Residues: CASSHEPGPNEKLFF.

This sequence joins TRBV9 and TRBJ2-1, with TRBD2 matching 7 bases. Trimming removed 6 bases from V and 0 bases from J; junction bases left unmatched: 6. CDR1 and CDR2 from the germline V gene are SGDLS and YYNGEE. The CDR3 is 15 amino acids. CDR3 sequence: CASTTGGSSYNEQFF. As DNA, the CDR3 is TGTGCCAGCACCACCGGGGGGAGCTCCTACAATGAGCAGTTCTTC.

This clone was recorded once. The chain is built from TRBV5-6 and TRBJ2-1; 8 bases are shared with TRBD1. Losses at the gene ends were 0 bases for V and 4 bases for J; bases not matched to a gene: 0. This CDR3 spans 14 amino acids. CDR1 and CDR2 (germline): SGHDT, YYEEEE. CDR3 residues: CASSLGQGYNEQFF. In DNA form, the CDR3 reads TGTGCCAGCAGCTTGGGACAGGGGTACAATGAGCAGTTCTTC.

This sequence joins TRBV5-1 and TRBJ1-5, with D unclear. Germline CDR1 reads SGHRS; CDR2 reads YFSETQ. The CDR3 loop spans 14 amino acids. Trimming stripped 0 bases from V and 7 bases from J, with 11 bases between. The CDR3 region has the DNA TGCGCCAGCAGCTTGGACGGAGAACGACAGCCCCAGCATTTT. It yields the protein CASSLDGERQPQHF.

The V gene is TRBV4-1, the J gene TRBJ2-7; D is possibly TRBD2 (6 bases). The CDR3 runs to 15 residues. The V gene lost 1 base and the J gene lost 0 bases, with 10 bases spanning the gap. CDR1 is MGHRA, CDR2 YSYEKL, per germline. Here the CDR3 reads CASSQGRGSSYEQYF. Written as DNA, the CDR3 is TGCGCCAGCAGCCAAGGTCGGGGGAGCTCCTACGAGCAGTACTTC.

The rearrangement links TRBV19 to TRBJ2-2; 9 nucleotides match TRBD1. CDR1 is LNHDA, CDR2 SQIVND, per germline (reference sequence). The CDR3 covers 13 residues. Germline trimming cut 5 bases from V and 13 bases from J; bases unmatched to any gene: 8. In DNA, the CDR3 is TGTGCCAGTAGTCCGGGACAGGGACGGAGGCTGTTTTTT. This sequence encodes CASSPGQGRRLFF.

This chain uses TRBV4-1 with TRBJ2-3; TRBD2 aligns across 14 bases. CDR3 length: 19 amino acids. Germline CDR1 and CDR2: MGHRA and YSYEKL. Germline trimming cut 2 bases from V and 3 bases from J; bases unmatched to any gene: 10. CDR3 nucleotide sequence: TGCGCCAGCAGCCAACGGGTAGGGGGACTAGCGGGGGCAACAGATACGCAGTATTTT. Translating it yields CASSQRVGGLAGATDTQYF.

In this sample, this clone turned up once. The chain carries TRBV19 and TRBJ1-5; D is unresolved. The germline V gene encodes CDR1 LNHDA and CDR2 SQIVND (reference sequence). The CDR3 is 14 residues long. V gave up 3 bases and J gave up 2 bases, with 8 bases separating them. CDR3 region: CASSINSGNQPQHF. The CDR3 region has the DNA TGTGCCAGTAGTATTAACTCGGGCAATCAGCCCCAGCATTTT.

The J gene is TRBJ2-5, the V gene TRBV7-8; D gene ambiguous. Germline CDR1 and CDR2: SGHVS and FQNEAQ. Trimming took 2 bases from V and 6 from J, leaving 10 bases between them. CDR3 length equals 13 residues. The CDR3 spells CASSLPSEKTQYF. CDR3 bases: TGTGCCAGCAGCTTACCGAGCGAAAAGACCCAGTACTTC.

CDR3 nucleotide sequence: TGCGCCAGCAGCTTGCAAGGGGAAATGTTAAATGAGCAGTTCTTC. Protein product: CASSLQGEMLNEQFF. The chain is built from TRBV5-1 and TRBJ2-1; a weak D match, TRBD1 (5 bases). Looked up from germline, CDR1 is SGHRS and CDR2 is YFSETQ. Trimming removed 1 base from V and 7 bases from J, with 15 bases in between. The CDR3 length is 15 residues.